The rows below give T cell receptor beta chains drawn from one sample of a study of T-cell reconstitution after alpha-beta-depleted transplantation in children. TCRdb used MiXCR to reprocess the PCR reads, holding one entry per CDR3 protein. The profile shows some 200,000 distinct CDR3 sequences, 11% of them singletons. Sample: PBMCs, taken before TCRalphabeta/CD19-depleted stem cell transplant. These receptors were collected from a child younger than two with acute myeloid leukemia, due to receive a stem cell transplant. CDR3s include the opening cysteine and the closing phenylalanine or tryptophan. D genes are given only for firm matches. For some rows the clone size is stated as once, few or many, or as a class when expanded; others skip it.

size: many
J: TRBJ2-5
V: TRBV5-1
D: TRBD2
DNA: TGCGCCAGCAGCTTGAGGGCTAGCGGAGGGGTGGAGACCCAGTACTTC
CDR3: CASSLRASGGVETQYF

size: many
J: TRBJ2-7
V: TRBV14
D: -
DNA: TGTGCCAGCAGCCCCTCCGAATGGGGCGAGCAGTACTTC
CDR3: CASSPSEWGEQYF

size: many
J: TRBJ2-1
V: TRBV29-1
D: -
DNA: TGCAGCGTTGAGCTTCGTTCGAGCTCCTACAATGAGCAGTTCTTC
CDR3: CSVELRSSSYNEQFF

size: -
J: TRBJ2-1
V: TRBV6-5
D: -
DNA: TGTGCCAGCAGTTTCCGGGAGTGGTCCTACAATGAGCAGTTCTTC
CDR3: CASSFREWSYNEQFF

size: many
J: TRBJ2-2
V: TRBV5-1
D: TRBD1
DNA: TGCGCCAGCAGCAAGGGACAGAGCACCGGGGAGCTGTTTTTT
CDR3: CASSKGQSTGELFF

size: many
J: TRBJ2-1
V: TRBV10-3
D: TRBD2
DNA: TGTGCCATCAGTTTCTTAGCGGGAGCGTTGGATGAGCAGTTCTTC
CDR3: CAISFLAGALDEQFF

size: few
J: TRBJ2-3
V: TRBV5-4
D: TRBD2
DNA: TGTGCCAGCAGCTTGGGACTAGCGGGGGGGCTCAAAGATACGCAGTATTTT
CDR3: CASSLGLAGGLKDTQYF

size: many
J: TRBJ2-7
V: TRBV9
D: -
DNA: TGTGCCAGCAGCGTAGTAGACCTCCCCAACGAGCAGTACTTC
CDR3: CASSVVDLPNEQYF

size: many
J: TRBJ2-5
V: TRBV6-2/TRBV6-3
D: -
DNA: TGTGCCAGCACCTACCGGCCGCTAGGGACCCAGTACTTC
CDR3: CASTYRPLGTQYF

size: many
J: TRBJ2-1
V: TRBV2
D: -
DNA: TGTGCCAGCAGTGGGAGGACAGCTCACTCCTACAATGAGCAGTTCTTC
CDR3: CASSGRTAHSYNEQFF

size: -
J: TRBJ1-6
V: TRBV20-1
D: TRBD1
DNA: TGCAGTGCTAGAAAGGAGGACAGGCGGAATTCACCCCTCCACTTT
CDR3: CSARKEDRRNSPLHF

size: many
J: TRBJ2-2
V: TRBV7-3
D: TRBD1
DNA: TGTGCCAGCAGCCTACAGGGGAGTATAGGAACCGGGGAGCTGTTTTTT
CDR3: CASSLQGSIGTGELFF

size: many
J: TRBJ1-2
V: TRBV12-3/TRBV12-4
D: -
DNA: TGTGCCAGCACTAGTGAGATCTATGGCTACACCTTC
CDR3: CASTSEIYGYTF

size: few
J: TRBJ1-4
V: TRBV3-1
D: TRBD1
DNA: TGTGCCAGCAGCTCTTGGGACAGTAACGAAAAACTGTTTTTT
CDR3: CASSSWDSNEKLFF

size: many
J: TRBJ2-3
V: TRBV28
D: -
DNA: TGTGCCAGCAGTGGAAGTCTCATAGATACGCAGTATTTT
CDR3: CASSGSLIDTQYF

size: -
J: TRBJ2-3
V: TRBV7-6
D: -
DNA: TGTGCCAGCAGCCTATCCACAGGGCTCCGAGATACGCAGTATTTT
CDR3: CASSLSTGLRDTQYF

size: many
J: TRBJ2-2
V: TRBV3-2
D: -
DNA: TGTGCCAGCAGCCAAGTGGCGACTAGCGGGAGTTCTCGGGAGCTGTTTTTT
CDR3: CASSQVATSGSSRELFF

size: -
J: TRBJ1-3
V: TRBV18
D: -
DNA: TGTGCCAGCCCCCCTCTTGGGACTGCTGGAAGCACCATATATTTT
CDR3: CASPPLGTAGSTIYF

size: many
J: TRBJ2-1
V: TRBV10-2
D: -
DNA: TGCGCCAGCAGTGCCCGTAGCGGAGCGTCCTACAATGAGCAGTTCTTC
CDR3: CASSARSGASYNEQFF

size: few
J: TRBJ2-3
V: TRBV15
D: -
DNA: TGTGCCACCAGCACACCAGGGAATACGCAGTATTTT
CDR3: CATSTPGNTQYF

size: many
J: TRBJ2-5
V: TRBV20-1
D: -
DNA: TGCAGTGCCTGGAGTCGAGGACAGTTGTTCTCGGAGACCCAGTACTTC
CDR3: CSAWSRGQLFSETQYF

size: many
J: TRBJ2-2
V: TRBV5-1
D: -
DNA: TGCGCCAGCAGCTTATCGACAGCGAACACCGGGGAGCTGTTTTTT
CDR3: CASSLSTANTGELFF

size: few
J: TRBJ1-1
V: TRBV6-6
D: -
DNA: TGTGCCAGCAGTTCCGACAAGAACACTGAAGCTTTCTTT
CDR3: CASSSDKNTEAFF

size: many
J: TRBJ1-1
V: TRBV10-3
D: -
DNA: TGTGCCATCAGTTCGATCATGAACACTGAAGCTTTCTTT
CDR3: CAISSIMNTEAFF

size: many
J: TRBJ2-1
V: TRBV11-2
D: -
DNA: TGTGCCAGCAGCCTTGGGTCGAGTGAGCAGTTCTTC
CDR3: CASSLGSSEQFF

size: many
J: TRBJ2-2
V: TRBV6-4
D: TRBD1
DNA: TGTGCCAGCAGTGAAGAATCGTGGGGACAGAAGGGCGGGGAGCTGTTTTTT
CDR3: CASSEESWGQKGGELFF

size: many
J: TRBJ2-2
V: TRBV5-1
D: TRBD2
DNA: TGCGCCAGCAGCTTGGGCGCGGGAGTCTTGGCCGGGGAGCTGTTTTTT
CDR3: CASSLGAGVLAGELFF

size: -
J: TRBJ2-3
V: TRBV7-1
D: -
DNA: TGTGCCAGCACCTCAAGGCCGGGAAGAGATACGCAGTATTTT
CDR3: CASTSRPGRDTQYF

size: many
J: TRBJ1-1
V: TRBV7-9
D: -
DNA: TGTGCCAGCAGCTTAGCTTGGAACACTGAAGCTTTCTTT
CDR3: CASSLAWNTEAFF

size: few
J: TRBJ2-5
V: TRBV7-9
D: TRBD2
DNA: TGTGCCAGCAGCCCGGTGGGAGGGGCAGAGGAGACCCAGTACTTC
CDR3: CASSPVGGAEETQYF

size: many
J: TRBJ1-3
V: TRBV5-1
D: -
DNA: TGCGCCAGCAGCGAAAATCCAGGGAGTGGAAACACCATATATTTT
CDR3: CASSENPGSGNTIYF

size: many
J: TRBJ1-5
V: TRBV20-1
D: -
DNA: TGCAGTGCTAGATGGGGTACAGGACCACAGCCCCAGCATTTT
CDR3: CSARWGTGPQPQHF

size: many
J: TRBJ2-5
V: TRBV12-3/TRBV12-4
D: -
DNA: TGTGCCAGCAGTTTATACAGGGGAGGCGAGACCCAGTACTTC
CDR3: CASSLYRGGETQYF

size: many
J: TRBJ2-7
V: TRBV20-1
D: TRBD2
DNA: TGCAGTGCTTATAGCGGGAGCTCCTACGAGCAGTACTTC
CDR3: CSAYSGSSYEQYF

size: many
J: TRBJ2-4
V: TRBV20-1
D: TRBD2
DNA: TGCAGTGCTAGCGGGGGGTTATTGGGAAACATTCAGTACTTC
CDR3: CSASGGLLGNIQYF

size: many
J: TRBJ2-1
V: TRBV12-3/TRBV12-4
D: -
DNA: TGTGCCAGCAGTTTTGGTATTGGAGGGCCGGGGTACAATGAGCAGTTCTTC
CDR3: CASSFGIGGPGYNEQFF

size: many
J: TRBJ1-2
V: TRBV28
D: TRBD1
DNA: TGTGCCAGCAGTACAGGGGGCGAGCCTGGCTACACCTTC
CDR3: CASSTGGEPGYTF

size: -
J: TRBJ2-5
V: TRBV9
D: TRBD2
DNA: TGTGCCAGCAGCATAGCGGGGCTGTACCAAGAGACCCAGTACTTC
CDR3: CASSIAGLYQETQYF

size: many
J: TRBJ2-7
V: TRBV6-1
D: -
DNA: TGTGCCAGCAGTGAAGCTTTGGGGGTAATGATCTACGAGCAGTACTTC
CDR3: CASSEALGVMIYEQYF

size: -
J: TRBJ2-3
V: TRBV5-1
D: -
DNA: TGCGCCAGCAGCTTGTATGGGGTGCCGGCAGATACGCAGTATTTT
CDR3: CASSLYGVPADTQYF

size: many
J: TRBJ2-7
V: TRBV12-3/TRBV12-4
D: TRBD1
DNA: TGTGCCAGCAGCGCCCGGGACAGGGGAGGCTTCGAGCAGTACTTC
CDR3: CASSARDRGGFEQYF

size: many
J: TRBJ2-1
V: TRBV18
D: TRBD1
DNA: TGTGCCAGCTCAAGAACCGGGCCCACAGGGGGTAGACATGAGCAGTTCTTC
CDR3: CASSRTGPTGGRHEQFF

size: -
J: TRBJ2-2
V: TRBV4-2
D: TRBD2
DNA: TGTGCCAGCAGCCAAGACTTGGCCAGCGGGATGAACACCGGGGAGCTGTTTTTT
CDR3: CASSQDLASGMNTGELFF

size: few
J: TRBJ2-7
V: TRBV30
D: TRBD2
DNA: TGTGCCTGGAGTGTACTGGGGACTAGAGGCGAGCAGTACTTC
CDR3: CAWSVLGTRGEQYF

size: many
J: TRBJ2-6
V: TRBV27
D: -
DNA: TGTGCCAGCCGTCTAGGTTCAGTATCTGGGGCCAACGTCCTGACTTTC
CDR3: CASRLGSVSGANVLTF

size: -
J: TRBJ1-1
V: TRBV18
D: -
DNA: TGTGCCAGCTCACCACTGAGGGACAAGGAGGGCACTGAAGCTTTCTTT
CDR3: CASSPLRDKEGTEAFF

size: -
J: TRBJ2-2
V: TRBV30
D: -
DNA: TGTGCCTGGAGTTCCGCACCCCGGACCGGGGAGCTGTTTTTT
CDR3: CAWSSAPRTGELFF

size: many
J: TRBJ2-5
V: TRBV20-1
D: -
DNA: TGCAGTGCTAGGGATACAACAGGGGAGACCCAGTACTTC
CDR3: CSARDTTGETQYF

size: many
J: TRBJ2-3
V: TRBV6-6
D: -
DNA: TGTGCCAGCGGTACCTACGGGGGTGGTAGCACAGATACGCAGTATTTT
CDR3: CASGTYGGGSTDTQYF

size: many
J: TRBJ1-2
V: TRBV6-2/TRBV6-3
D: TRBD1
DNA: TGTGCCAGCAGACGGGACAGCTATAACTATGGCTACACCTTC
CDR3: CASRRDSYNYGYTF

size: once
J: TRBJ1-3
V: TRBV11-2
D: -
DNA: TGTGCCAGCAGCTTAGAGGGGTCCCTCGGCTCTGGAAACACCATATATTTT
CDR3: CASSLEGSLGSGNTIYF

size: many
J: TRBJ2-1
V: TRBV20-1
D: TRBD2
DNA: TGCAGTGCTAGAGTGCCTAGCGGACTTAATGAGCAGTTCTTC
CDR3: CSARVPSGLNEQFF

size: many
J: TRBJ2-2
V: TRBV29-1
D: TRBD1
DNA: TGCAGCGTTGAAGGCAGGGGGCGGACCGGGGAGCTGTTTTTT
CDR3: CSVEGRGRTGELFF

size: many
J: TRBJ2-5
V: TRBV20-1
D: TRBD1
DNA: TGCAGTGCTTCCCCGGACAGGGAGCAAGAGACCCAGTACTTC
CDR3: CSASPDREQETQYF

size: many
J: TRBJ2-2
V: TRBV20-1
D: -
DNA: TGCAGTGCACCGGACAGTCGGAACACCGGGGAGCTGTTTTTT
CDR3: CSAPDSRNTGELFF

size: few
J: TRBJ2-3
V: TRBV6-1
D: -
DNA: TGTGCCAGTCAGGGGTCCCACACAGATACGCAGTATTTT
CDR3: CASQGSHTDTQYF

size: many
J: TRBJ2-2
V: TRBV20-1
D: -
DNA: TGCAGTGTTCCCGGACCCAGCGACACCGGGGAGCTGTTTTTT
CDR3: CSVPGPSDTGELFF

size: many
J: TRBJ1-2
V: TRBV3-1
D: TRBD1
DNA: TGTGCCAGCAACCCCGGGACAGGGTTTCACTATGGCTACACCTTC
CDR3: CASNPGTGFHYGYTF